Following are 27 T cell receptor beta chains from one sample sequenced in a study of OX40 agonist ivuxolimab in advanced cancers. The assay was immunoSEQ multiplex PCR, and TCRdb's table has in-frame clones only and misses some. Of some 85,000 clones listed, about 88% are singletons. The sequencing used CD4+ or CD8+ T cells sorted from blood, collected in a trial of the OX40 agonist ivuxolimab. These receptor sequences come from an adult with an advanced solid tumor such as melanoma, head and neck, liver or kidney cancer.

This sequence joins TRBV30 and TRBJ2-3; possibly TRBD2 for D (6 bases). This CDR3 has 14 residues. Germline V gene data show CDR1 as GTSNPN and CDR2 as SVGIG (reference sequence). V lost 2 bases to trimming and J lost 2 bases, with 11 bases between them. This chain's CDR3 is CAWSRLENTDTQYF. CDR3 DNA: TGTGCCTGGAGTCGACTAGAAAACACAGATACGCAGTATTTT. The entire variable domain, with the rest obtained from reference TRBV30 and TRBJ2-3, is as follows: SQTIHQWPATLVQPVGSPLSLECTVEGTSNPNLYWYRQAAGRGLQLLFYSVGIGQISSEVPQNLSASRPQDRQFILSSKKLLLSDSGFYLCAWSRLENTDTQYFGPGTRLTVL.

This clone was picked up a small number of times. This sample includes further DNA sequences coding for the same CDR3. The gene calls are TRBV19 and TRBJ2-2; TRBD2 is a possible D gene (6 bases). V dropped 6 bases and J dropped 5 bases, with 10 bases sitting between them. The CDR3 spans 13 residues. Per the germline V gene, CDR1 is LNHDA and CDR2 is SQIVND (reference sequence). Here the CDR3 DNA reads TGTGCCAGTAGCGGGAGAGTTACCGGGGAGCTGTTTTTT. Encoded protein: CASSGRVTGELFF.

The chain links TRBV6-1 to TRBJ2-6; D tentatively fits TRBD1 or TRBD2 (5 bases each). The CDR3 runs to 11 residues. The germline gives CDR1 MNHNS, CDR2 SASEGT. The V and J ends lost 8 bases and 16 bases respectively, with 15 bases between them. CDR3 nucleotide sequence: TGTGCCAGCGAAGATCGGGGCCCTCTGACTTTC. Translating gives CASEDRGPLTF.

This clone was recorded only once. The chain uses TRBV5-1 and TRBJ2-2, with D perhaps matching TRBD1 or TRBD2 (5 bases each). This CDR3 spans 16 amino acids. The germline V and J ends were trimmed by 4 bases and 2 bases, with 15 bases remaining between them. The germline V gene has CDR1 SGHRS and CDR2 YFSETQ. The CDR3 loop reads CASSVTGTVNTGELFF. The CDR3 coding sequence is TGCGCCAGCAGCGTAACCGGGACGGTTAACACCGGGGAGCTGTTTTTT.

V usage is TRBV30 and J usage is TRBJ2-7; D remains ambiguous. The length of the CDR3 is 12 residues. The germline V gene has CDR1 GTSNPN and CDR2 SVGIG (reference sequence). V was clipped by 3 bases and J by 9 bases, with 15 bases between them. The CDR3 DNA reads as TGTGCCTGGAGCCGTAGTTACTCGGGGCAGTACTTC. Its protein product is CAWSRSYSGQYF.

This chain connects TRBV6-6 to TRBJ2-7, with D unresolved. In germline, CDR1 is MNHNY, CDR2 SVGAGI (reference sequence). The CDR3 consists of 13 residues. The V end was cut by 5 bases, the J end by 0 bases, with 8 bases between. This CDR3 is CASSDTASYEQYF. The CDR3 nucleotides read TGTGCCAGCAGTGATACAGCCTCCTACGAGCAGTACTTC.

This clone was detected once. V is TRBV9 and J is TRBJ2-1, with 10 bases fitting TRBD2. Germline V lookup: CDR1 SGDLS, CDR2 YYNGEE. The CDR3 is 15 residues long. V trimming: 3 bases; J trimming: 4 bases; junction bases outside the gene matches: 4. CDR3 nucleotide sequence: TGTGCCAGCAGCGCTAGGACTAGCGGTTACAATGAGCAGTTCTTC. Its protein product is CASSARTSGYNEQFF.

This clone showed up just a few times. The chain uses TRBV2 and TRBJ1-5; D is undetermined. The V gene's germline CDR1 is SNHLY and CDR2 FYNNEI. V was clipped by 7 bases and J by 2 bases, with 12 bases between them. This CDR3 contains 14 residues. This chain's CDR3 is CASKLGNGNQPQHF. CDR3 in DNA: TGTGCCAGCAAATTAGGGAATGGCAATCAGCCCCAGCATTTT.

V is TRBV10-2 and J is TRBJ2-5; D is unresolved. This CDR3 is built from 14 residues. V was clipped by 3 bases and J by 5 bases, with 13 bases between them. Germline CDR1 reads WSHSY; CDR2 reads SAAADI. CDR3 in DNA: TGCGCCAGCAGTGATGGTTATAACTTGGAGACCCAGTACTTC. It specifies CASSDGYNLETQYF.

The rearrangement uses TRBV14 and TRBJ2-3; 7 nucleotides align to TRBD2. CDR1 is SGHDN and CDR2 is FVKESK in the germline V gene. Unmatched junction bases numbered 10, after V lost 4 bases and J lost 6 bases. The CDR3 is made up of 15 amino acids. The CDR3 spells CASSRTSSGLDTQYF. Written as DNA, the CDR3 is TGTGCCAGCAGCCGGACTAGTTCCGGCCTGGATACGCAGTATTTT.

V and J are TRBV7-9 and TRBJ1-3; 7 positions agree with TRBD1. The germline V gene encodes CDR1 SEHNR and CDR2 FQNEAQ (reference sequence). CDR3 size: 16 residues. V shed 5 bases, J shed 0 bases, and the junction held 7 bases outside the gene matches. CDR3 DNA: TGTGCCAGCAGCAACTGGGACAGCCTCTCTGGAAACACCATATATTTT. Translated, it gives CASSNWDSLSGNTIYF. Full variable domain (outside the CDR3, taken from reference TRBV7-9 and TRBJ1-3): DTGVSQNPRHKITKRGQNVTFRCDPISEHNRLYWYRQTLGQGPEFLTYFQNEAQLEKSRLLSDRFSAERPKGSFSTLEIQRTEQGDSAMYLCASSNWDSLSGNTIYFGEGSWLTVV.

The chain has TRBV5-1 and TRBJ2-3, with no clear D. The CDR3 consists of 14 residues. Trimming took off 1 base at V and 4 bases at J, with 10 bases between the two ends. In germline, CDR1 is SGHRS, CDR2 YFSETQ. The DNA for the CDR3 is TGCGCCAGCAGCTTGATGCTTAGGGCAGATACGCAGTATTTT. It specifies CASSLMLRADTQYF.

The rearrangement joins TRBV27 to TRBJ2-7; D unresolved. The CDR3 totals 13 residues. CDR1 MNHEY and CDR2 SMNVEV come from the germline V gene (reference sequence). Trimming took off 5 bases at V and 7 bases at J, with 15 bases between the two ends. CDR3: CASSPRQVGEQYF. DNA of the CDR3: TGTGCCAGCAGTCCGAGGCAGGTCGGAGAGCAGTACTTC.

The V gene is TRBV6-6, the J gene TRBJ2-7, with 8 bases aligning to TRBD1. Trimming cost V 8 bases and J 8 bases; bases outside gene matches: 17. This CDR3 is 15 amino acids long. Germline CDR1 is MNHNY and CDR2 is SVGAGI (reference sequence). The DNA of the CDR3 is TGTGCCAGCCAGGACAGGGTGGGTATGACAGTCCAGCAGTACTTC. Translated, it gives CASQDRVGMTVQQYF.

J is TRBJ1-2 and V is TRBV5-1, with 7 bases that match TRBD1. Germline V gene sequence: CDR1 SGHRS, CDR2 YFSETQ. The trim removed 4 bases at V and 11 bases at J, leaving 17 bases unmatched. The CDR3 loop spans 15 amino acids. CDR3 residues: CASSPEPGQRNRYTF. The CDR3 DNA sequence: TGCGCCAGCAGCCCGGAACCGGGACAGCGGAATAGATACACCTTC.

This chain joins TRBV29-1 and TRBJ1-3; tentative D call: TRBD1 (5 bases). This CDR3 is 12 amino acids long. In germline, CDR1 is SQVTM, CDR2 ANQGSEA. Trimming took off 6 bases at V and 4 bases at J, with 10 bases between the two ends. The CDR3 nucleotides read TGCAGCGTCGGGACGGAGGGAAACACCATATATTTT. This codes for CSVGTEGNTIYF.

J is TRBJ1-1 and V is TRBV5-4, with D tentatively TRBD1 (5 bases). The CDR3 covers 13 residues. CDR1 and CDR2 from the germline V gene are SGHNT and YYREEE (reference sequence). V was cut by 4 bases and J by 1 base, with 8 bases left in between. CDR3 nucleotides: TGTGCCAGCAGCCGGGACCCGAACACTGAAGCTTTCTTT. It translates to CASSRDPNTEAFF. The entire variable domain, with the rest obtained from reference TRBV5-4 and TRBJ1-1, is as follows: ETGVTQSPTHLIKTRGQQVTLRCSSQSGHNTVSWYQQALGQGPQFIFQYYREEENGRGNFPPRFSGLQFPNYSSELNVNALELDDSALYLCASSRDPNTEAFFGQGTRLTVV.

The V and J genes are TRBV7-6 and TRBJ2-1; TRBD1 aligns across 7 bases. V shed 3 bases, J shed 5 bases, and the junction held 4 bases outside the gene matches. This CDR3 has 14 amino acids. Looked up from germline, CDR1 is SGHVS and CDR2 is FNYEAQ. Here the CDR3 DNA reads TGTGCCAGCAGCTTGACAGGGATAAACAATGAGCAGTTCTTC. Amino acid sequence: CASSLTGINNEQFF.

The V and J genes are TRBV6-1 and TRBJ1-5; D gene uncertain. This CDR3 region has 14 residues. V gave up 6 bases and J gave up 6 bases, with 15 bases separating them. In germline, CDR1 is MNHNS, CDR2 SASEGT. The CDR3 DNA sequence: TGTGCCAGCAGCGAAATGACGAGCGGTCAGCCCCAGCATTTT. Translating it yields CASSEMTSGQPQHF.

The chain links TRBV5-8 to TRBJ2-7; a weak D match, TRBD1 (5 bases). Trimming took off 3 bases at V and 2 bases at J, with 21 bases between the two ends. CDR3 length: 17 amino acids. CDR1 is SGHTS, CDR2 YDEGEE, per germline. As DNA, the CDR3 is TGTGCCAGCAGCTGGGGCCCAGACGCGGCCGATCCCTACGAGCAGTACTTC. It translates to CASSWGPDAADPYEQYF.

This chain uses TRBV5-1 with TRBJ2-3, with 8 bases that match TRBD2. This CDR3 region has 16 residues. Trimming at V came to 4 bases and at J to 5 bases, leaving 12 bases not matched to a gene. From germline, CDR1 is SGHRS and CDR2 YFSETQ. The CDR3 DNA follows: TGCGCCAGCAGCCCAAACTCCGCGGGGGGAGTAGATACGCAGTATTTT. Translating it yields CASSPNSAGGVDTQYF.

The rearrangement joins TRBV20-1 to TRBJ1-1; tentative D call: TRBD1 (5 bases). This CDR3 is built from 10 residues. Trimming left V 6 bases short and J 7 bases short, with 9 bases between. The V gene's germline CDR1 is DFQATT and CDR2 SNEGSKA (reference sequence). The CDR3 sequence: CSAGTGEAFF. DNA of the CDR3: TGCAGTGCGGGAACAGGTGAAGCTTTCTTT.

J is TRBJ1-1 and V is TRBV7-9; D may be TRBD1 (6 bases). CDR1 is SEHNR, CDR2 FQNEAQ, per germline (reference sequence). The CDR3 extends over 14 amino acids. V lost 3 bases to trimming and J lost 4 bases, with 12 bases between them. CDR3 bases: TGTGCCAGCAGCTTTCAGGGGCTAGTCACTGAAGCTTTCTTT. Amino acids: CASSFQGLVTEAFF.

The chain links TRBV6-5 to TRBJ1-2; no firm D call. Trimming shortened V by 0 bases and J by 2 bases, and 7 bases separated the two germline ends. The CDR3 is 14 amino acids. Germline values: CDR1 MNHEY, CDR2 SVGAGI. CDR3 protein: CASSYSLGNYGYTF. The DNA of the CDR3 is TGTGCCAGCAGTTACTCCCTCGGCAACTATGGCTACACCTTC.

This clone was observed once. The CDR3 sequence: CASSKKMNGGQSYEQYF. The CDR3 DNA reads as TGTGCCAGCAGCAAAAAAATGAATGGAGGACAGTCCTACGAGCAGTACTTC. V usage is TRBV21-1 and J usage is TRBJ2-7; the table's D call, TRBD1, has no DNA check behind it. TRBV21-1 is tagged as a pseudogene. The CDR3 totals 17 residues.

This chain uses TRBV19 with TRBJ1-5, with a possible D match to TRBD1 (6 bases). V lost 6 bases, J lost 6 bases, and 15 bases lay in between. CDR1 is LNHDA and CDR2 is SQIVND in the germline V gene (reference sequence). CDR3 length: 14 amino acids. The CDR3 DNA reads as TGTGCCAGTAGATCCACAGGGACGACTCAGCCCCAGCATTTT. This translates into CASRSTGTTQPQHF.

The CDR3 nucleotides are TGTGCCAGCAGTGACGCAGGCACAGATACGCAGTATTTT. It is translated as CASSDAGTDTQYF. The chain couples TRBV2 to TRBJ2-3; D call uncertain. CDR3 length equals 13 residues. CDR1 and CDR2 (germline): SNHLY, FYNNEI. With 3 bases removed from V and 1 base from J, the gap between germline ends came to 5 bases.